The present T cell receptor (beta chain) was sequenced within a study of blood T cell repertoires in COVID-19. Some clones are missing from TCRdb's copy, which holds only in-frame ones; the method was immunoSEQ multiplex PCR. This sample has more than 95,000 clones, with about 82% found just once. The source is a woman aged 55-70 years in a cohort sampled during active or convalescent COVID-19. The sequencing input was peripheral blood.

CDR3: CASSLMANEQFF. CDR3 nucleotides: TGCGCCAGCAGCTTGATGGCCAATGAGCAGTTCTTC. The rearrangement links TRBV5-1 to TRBJ2-1; no firm D call. The CDR3 is made up of 12 amino acids. The V end lost 1 base, the J end lost 6 bases, and 5 bases lay between the germline ends. Per the germline V gene, CDR1 is SGHRS and CDR2 is YFSETQ.